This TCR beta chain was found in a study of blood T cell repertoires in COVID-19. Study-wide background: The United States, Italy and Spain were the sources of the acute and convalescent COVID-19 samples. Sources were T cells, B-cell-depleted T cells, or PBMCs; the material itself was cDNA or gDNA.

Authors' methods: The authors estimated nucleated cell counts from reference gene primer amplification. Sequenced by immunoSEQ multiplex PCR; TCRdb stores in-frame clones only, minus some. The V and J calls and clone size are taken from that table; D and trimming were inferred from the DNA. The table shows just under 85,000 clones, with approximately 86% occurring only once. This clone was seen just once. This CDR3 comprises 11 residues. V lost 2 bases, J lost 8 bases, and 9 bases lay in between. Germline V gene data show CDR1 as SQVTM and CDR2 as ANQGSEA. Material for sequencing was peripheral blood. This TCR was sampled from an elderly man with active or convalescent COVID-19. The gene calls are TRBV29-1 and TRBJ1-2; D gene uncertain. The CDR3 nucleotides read TGCAGCGTTGAACGCGGGGAAGGCTACACCTTC. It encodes CSVERGEGYTF.